This TCR beta chain was documented in a study of cytomegalovirus exposure and HLA in healthy donors. General study points: The classifier reportedly diagnosed cytomegalovirus status with high specificity and sensitivity.

This CDR3 comprises 15 residues. CDR1 is MGHRA, CDR2 YSYEKL, per germline. V was clipped by 7 bases and J by 0 bases, with 16 bases between them. The PCR contained 60 Vbeta and 13 Jbeta primers. This table comes from immunoSEQ multiplex PCR, and its TCRdb copy is limited to in-frame clones, with some not included. The sample holds about 110,000 clones; approximately 76% are singletons and the top ten take about 2.5%. As for this clone: The antigen is undetermined.

Sequencing used PBMCs. The source is a man between 18 and 29 years old in good health and CMV-seronegative. V is TRBV4-1 and J is TRBJ2-7; D unresolved. This CDR3 reads CASKRTLPGSYEQYF. CDR3 bases: TGCGCCAGCAAACGTACCCTCCCCGGCTCCTACGAGCAGTACTTC.